This T cell receptor (beta chain) was obtained from a study of beta chain features in type 1 diabetes. Turning to the study itself: The study examined around 98,000,000 sorted cells across all samples. Overall study results and limits: Patients' naive, central memory and regulatory TCRB repertoires appeared more alike than those of healthy donors. VDJ junctions from type 1 diabetes patients carried fewer insertions and larger deletions. The study found moderately but significantly shorter TCRB CDR3s in all four CD4+ subsets of Type 1 diabetes patients. The analysis here could not establish whether HLA type shapes TCRB rearrangement.

TCRB transcripts that were expressed got sequenced, as all of the isolated RNA had been reverse transcribed. Only in-frame clones appear in the TCRdb table, and some are missing; sequencing was by immunoSEQ multiplex PCR. The table has about 270,000 clones, roughly an eighth seen once. In regard to this clone: Its target is not known.

CDR3 length: 13 amino acids. Looked up from germline, CDR1 is MNHEY and CDR2 is SVGAGI. Trimming removed 1 base from V and 8 bases from J, with 9 bases in between. The sequenced material came from naive CD4+ T cells from blood. The origin of this receptor is a man aged 25-45 years with type 1 diabetes. This chain uses TRBV6-5 with TRBJ2-1; D perhaps matches TRBD2 (5 bases). Here the CDR3 DNA reads TGTGCCAGCAGTTACTATCAGAGGGATGAGCAGTTCTTC. Protein sequence: CASSYYQRDEQFF.